This T cell receptor beta chain derives from a study of blood T cell repertoires in COVID-19. Study-level background: Acute and convalescent COVID-19 samples came from the United States, Italy and Spain. Sample material is recorded as cDNA or gDNA derived from T cells, B-cell-depleted T cells, or PBMCs.

There are 15 residues in the CDR3. V was clipped by 6 bases and J by 7 bases; unmatched bases: 10. CDR1 and CDR2 (germline): ENHRY, SYGVKD. Per the original data handling: By means of reference gene primer amplification, nucleated cell counts were estimated. The repertoire was sequenced with immunoSEQ multiplex PCR; TCRdb's copy has only in-frame clones and lacks some. Clone size and the V and J calls come from that table; the DNA yielded D and trimming. The sample holds hundreds of thousands of clones; 75% to 90% are singletons and the top ten take over 1.1%. Sequencing used peripheral blood. The clonotype comes from a young woman with active or convalescent COVID-19. The rearrangement joins TRBV10-3 to TRBJ2-3; 10 bases agree with TRBD2. DNA of the CDR3: TGTGCCATCAGCCCGATAAGCGGGAGGGCCAATACGCAGTATTTT. As protein: CAISPISGRANTQYF.